This T cell receptor (beta chain) was captured in a study of cytomegalovirus exposure and HLA in healthy donors. The PCR ran on 60 Vbeta and 13 Jbeta primers. TCRdb's copy holds only in-frame clones and misses some; the assay was immunoSEQ multiplex PCR. The sample has some 91,000 clones; approximately 80% are singletons. This clone was found once. Its antigen is undetermined. General study findings and limits: Usually a TCR sequence was rare, but some public TCRs were found in many donors. The HLA-A and HLA-B alleles of most subjects were reportedly predicted accurately from TCR beta sequences. Sequencing probably produced one cluster of sequence variants that were highly shared.

Germline loops: CDR1 MNHEY, CDR2 SVGAGI. Trimming pared 10 bases from V and 0 bases from J, leaving 12 bases between. This CDR3 is 13 amino acids long. This clonotype was sampled from a woman in her sixties in good health and CMV-seronegative. This chain connects TRBV6-5 to TRBJ1-1; D not certain. The sequenced sample consisted of PBMCs. CDR3 protein: CATTTGVNTEAFF. In DNA, the CDR3 is TGTGCCACGACCACCGGAGTGAACACTGAAGCTTTCTTT.